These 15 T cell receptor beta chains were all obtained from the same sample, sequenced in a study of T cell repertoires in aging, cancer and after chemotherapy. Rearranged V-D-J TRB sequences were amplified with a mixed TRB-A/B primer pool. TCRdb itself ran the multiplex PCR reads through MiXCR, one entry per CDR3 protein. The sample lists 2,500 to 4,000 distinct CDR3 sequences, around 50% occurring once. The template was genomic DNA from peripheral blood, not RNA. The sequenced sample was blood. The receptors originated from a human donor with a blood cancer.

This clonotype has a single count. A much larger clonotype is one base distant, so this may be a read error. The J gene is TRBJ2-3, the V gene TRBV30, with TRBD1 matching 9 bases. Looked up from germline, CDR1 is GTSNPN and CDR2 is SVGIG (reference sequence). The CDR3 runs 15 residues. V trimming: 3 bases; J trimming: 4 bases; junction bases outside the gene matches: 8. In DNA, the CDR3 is TGTGCCTGGAGCCCCGGGACAGGGAGGTCAGATACGCAGTATTTT. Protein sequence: CAWSPGTGRSDTQYF.

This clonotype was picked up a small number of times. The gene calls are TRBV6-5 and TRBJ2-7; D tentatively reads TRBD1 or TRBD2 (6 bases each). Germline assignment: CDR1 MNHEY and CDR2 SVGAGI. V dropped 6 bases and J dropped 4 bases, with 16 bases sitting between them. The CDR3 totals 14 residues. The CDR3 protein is CASSIGRGAYEQYF. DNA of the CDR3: TGTGCCAGCAGCATCGGAAGGGGGGCTTACGAGCAGTACTTC.

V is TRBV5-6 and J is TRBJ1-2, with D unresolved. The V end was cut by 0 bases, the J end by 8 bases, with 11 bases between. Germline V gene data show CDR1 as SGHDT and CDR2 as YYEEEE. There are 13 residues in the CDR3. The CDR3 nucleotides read TGTGCCAGCAGCTTGGCCGGGTATAACGGCTACACCTTC. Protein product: CASSLAGYNGYTF. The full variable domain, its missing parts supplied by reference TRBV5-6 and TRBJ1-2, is DAGVTQSPTHLIKTRGQQVTLRCSPKSGHDTVSWYQQALGQGPQFIFQYYEEEERQRGNFPDRFSGHQFPNYSSELNVNALLLGDSALYLCASSLAGYNGYTFGSGTRLTVV.

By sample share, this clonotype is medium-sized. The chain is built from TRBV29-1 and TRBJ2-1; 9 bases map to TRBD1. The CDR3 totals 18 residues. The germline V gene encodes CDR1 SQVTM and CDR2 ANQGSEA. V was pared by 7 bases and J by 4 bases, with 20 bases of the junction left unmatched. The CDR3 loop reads CSGPGQGLRGLPYNEQFF. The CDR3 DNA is TGCAGCGGCCCGGGACAGGGCCTTCGAGGACTACCTTACAATGAGCAGTTCTTC.

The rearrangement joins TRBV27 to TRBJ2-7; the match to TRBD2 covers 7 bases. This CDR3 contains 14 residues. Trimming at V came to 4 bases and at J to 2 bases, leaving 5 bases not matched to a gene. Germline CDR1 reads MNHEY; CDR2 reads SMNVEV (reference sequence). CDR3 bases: TGTGCCAGCAGTTCGCGGACTAGTCCCTACGAGCAGTACTTC. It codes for CASSSRTSPYEQYF.

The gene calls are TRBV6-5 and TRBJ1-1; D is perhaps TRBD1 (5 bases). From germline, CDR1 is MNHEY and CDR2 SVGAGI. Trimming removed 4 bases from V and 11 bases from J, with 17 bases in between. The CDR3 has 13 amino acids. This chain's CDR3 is CASSFPGTLRAFF. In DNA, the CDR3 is TGTGCCAGCAGTTTTCCCGGGACCCTAAGGGCTTTCTTT.

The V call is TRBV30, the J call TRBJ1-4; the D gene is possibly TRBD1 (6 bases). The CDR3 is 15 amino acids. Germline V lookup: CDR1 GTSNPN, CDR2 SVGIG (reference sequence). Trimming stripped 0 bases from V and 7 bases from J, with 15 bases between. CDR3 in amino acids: CAWSVRSSGVEKLFF. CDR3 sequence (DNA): TGTGCCTGGAGTGTACGGTCTTCAGGGGTTGAAAAACTGTTTTTT. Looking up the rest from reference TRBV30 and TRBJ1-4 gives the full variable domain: SQTIHQWPATLVQPVGSPLSLECTVEGTSNPNLYWYRQAAGRGLQLLFYSVGIGQISSEVPQNLSASRPQDRQFILSSKKLLLSDSGFYLCAWSVRSSGVEKLFFGSGTQLSVL.

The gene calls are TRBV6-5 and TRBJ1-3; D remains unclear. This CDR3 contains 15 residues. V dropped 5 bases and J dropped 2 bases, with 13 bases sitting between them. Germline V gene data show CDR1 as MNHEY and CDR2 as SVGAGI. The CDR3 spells CASSAGEWTGNTIYF. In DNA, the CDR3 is TGTGCCAGCAGTGCCGGGGAGTGGACTGGAAACACCATATATTTT.

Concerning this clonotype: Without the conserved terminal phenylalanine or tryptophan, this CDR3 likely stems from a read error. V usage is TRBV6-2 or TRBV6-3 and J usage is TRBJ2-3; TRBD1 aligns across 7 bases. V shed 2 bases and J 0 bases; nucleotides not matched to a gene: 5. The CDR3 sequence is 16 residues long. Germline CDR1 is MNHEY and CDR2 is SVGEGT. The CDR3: CASSYGDRGSTDTQYI. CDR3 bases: TGTGCCAGCAGTTACGGGGACAGAGGAAGCACAGATACGCAGTATATT.

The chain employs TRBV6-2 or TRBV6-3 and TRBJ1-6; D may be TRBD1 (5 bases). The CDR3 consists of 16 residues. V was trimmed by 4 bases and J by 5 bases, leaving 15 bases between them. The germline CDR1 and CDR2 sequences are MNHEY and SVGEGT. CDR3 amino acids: CASSSDSNPNNSPLHF. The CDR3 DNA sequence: TGTGCCAGCAGTTCAGACAGCAACCCGAATAATTCACCCCTCCACTTT.

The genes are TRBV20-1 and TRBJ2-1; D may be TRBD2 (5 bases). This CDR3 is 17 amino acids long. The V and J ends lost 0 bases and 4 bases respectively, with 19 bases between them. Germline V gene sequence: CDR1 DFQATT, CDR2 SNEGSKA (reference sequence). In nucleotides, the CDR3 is TGCAGTGCTAGAGATCAAAGCGGCCCCCCAGATTACAATGAGCAGTTCTTC. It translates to CSARDQSGPPDYNEQFF.

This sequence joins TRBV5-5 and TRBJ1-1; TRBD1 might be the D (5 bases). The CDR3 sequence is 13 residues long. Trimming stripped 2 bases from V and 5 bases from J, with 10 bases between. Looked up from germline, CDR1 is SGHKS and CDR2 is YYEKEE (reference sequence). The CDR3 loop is CASSLGVGTEAFF. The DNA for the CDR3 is TGTGCCAGCAGCTTAGGGGTAGGGACTGAAGCTTTCTTT. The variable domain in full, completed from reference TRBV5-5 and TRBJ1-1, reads DAGVTQSPTHLIKTRGQQVTLRCSPISGHKSVSWYQQVLGQGPQFIFQYYEKEERGRGNFPDRFSARQFPNYSSELNVNALLLGDSALYLCASSLGVGTEAFFGQGTRLTVV.

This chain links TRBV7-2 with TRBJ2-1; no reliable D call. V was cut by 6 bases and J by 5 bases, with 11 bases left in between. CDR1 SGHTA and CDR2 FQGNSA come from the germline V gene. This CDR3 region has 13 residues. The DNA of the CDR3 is TGTGCCAGCAGTCCTATAAGGAACAATGAGCAGTTCTTC. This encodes CASSPIRNNEQFF.

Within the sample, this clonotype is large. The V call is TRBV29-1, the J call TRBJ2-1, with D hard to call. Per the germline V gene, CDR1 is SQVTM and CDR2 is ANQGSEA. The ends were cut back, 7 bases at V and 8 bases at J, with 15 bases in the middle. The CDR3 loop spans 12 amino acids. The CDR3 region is CSALTGGHEQFF. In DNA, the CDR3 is TGCAGCGCGCTGACCGGCGGTCATGAGCAGTTCTTC.

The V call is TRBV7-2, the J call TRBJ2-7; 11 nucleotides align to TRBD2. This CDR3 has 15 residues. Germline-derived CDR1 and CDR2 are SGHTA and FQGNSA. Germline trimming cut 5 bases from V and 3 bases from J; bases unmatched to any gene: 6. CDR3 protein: CASSGTSGLLYEQYF. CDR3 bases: TGTGCCAGCAGCGGGACTAGCGGATTACTCTACGAGCAGTACTTC.